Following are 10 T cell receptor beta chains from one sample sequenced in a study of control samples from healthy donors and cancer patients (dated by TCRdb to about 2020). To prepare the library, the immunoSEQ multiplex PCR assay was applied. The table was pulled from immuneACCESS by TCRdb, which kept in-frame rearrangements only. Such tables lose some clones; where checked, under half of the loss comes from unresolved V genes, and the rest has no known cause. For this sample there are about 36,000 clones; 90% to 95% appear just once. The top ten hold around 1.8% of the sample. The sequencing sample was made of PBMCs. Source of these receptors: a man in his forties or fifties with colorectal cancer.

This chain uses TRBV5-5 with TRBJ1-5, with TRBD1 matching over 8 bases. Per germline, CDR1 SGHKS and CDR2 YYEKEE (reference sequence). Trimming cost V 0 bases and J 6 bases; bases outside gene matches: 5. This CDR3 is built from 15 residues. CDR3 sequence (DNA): TGTGCCAGCAGCTTGGGATCGACAGGGGTTCAGCCCCAGCATTTT. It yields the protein CASSLGSTGVQPQHF.

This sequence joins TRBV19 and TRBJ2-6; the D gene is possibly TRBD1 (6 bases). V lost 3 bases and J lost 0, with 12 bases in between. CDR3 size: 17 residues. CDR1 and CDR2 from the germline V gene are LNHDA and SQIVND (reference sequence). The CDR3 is CASSIFRGSSGANVLTF. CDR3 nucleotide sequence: TGTGCCAGTAGTATTTTCAGGGGCTCCTCTGGGGCCAACGTCCTGACTTTC.

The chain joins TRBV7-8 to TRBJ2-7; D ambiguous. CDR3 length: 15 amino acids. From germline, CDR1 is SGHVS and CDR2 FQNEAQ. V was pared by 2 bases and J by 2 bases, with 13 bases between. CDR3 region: CASSLSPQSTYEQYF. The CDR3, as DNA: TGTGCCAGCAGCTTAAGTCCCCAGAGTACCTACGAGCAGTACTTC.

The CDR3 nucleotides are TGTGCCAGCAGTTCGGTTCTGGACAGGGGGCGTTGGGGCAATCAGCCCCAGCATTTT. This gives the protein CASSSVLDRGRWGNQPQHF. This rearrangement joins TRBV27 to TRBJ1-5; 11 nucleotides align to TRBD1. Looked up from germline, CDR1 is MNHEY and CDR2 is SMNVEV (reference sequence). The CDR3 contains 19 residues. J lost 2 bases, V lost 4 bases, and 13 bases had no gene match.

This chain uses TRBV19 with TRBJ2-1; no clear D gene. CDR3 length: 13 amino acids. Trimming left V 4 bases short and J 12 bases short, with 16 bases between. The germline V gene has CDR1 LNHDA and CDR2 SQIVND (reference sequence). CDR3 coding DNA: TGTGCCAGTAGTAGGGGTATCGGCGAAGTGCAGTTCTTC. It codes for CASSRGIGEVQFF.

In DNA, the CDR3 is TGTGCAATCGAAGATCGGTTCATGAACACTGAAGCTTTCTTT. Encoded protein: CAIEDRFMNTEAFF. J is TRBJ1-1 and V is TRBV11-2; D uncertain. Germline V gene lookup returns CDR1 SGHAT and CDR2 FQNNGV. The CDR3 consists of 14 residues.

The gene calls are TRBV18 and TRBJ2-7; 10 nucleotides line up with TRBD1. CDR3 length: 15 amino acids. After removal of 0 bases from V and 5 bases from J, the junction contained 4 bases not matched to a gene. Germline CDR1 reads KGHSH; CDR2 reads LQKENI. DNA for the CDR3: TGTGCCAGCTCACCACCGCGACAGGGGGCAAACGAGCAGTACTTC. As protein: CASSPPRQGANEQYF.

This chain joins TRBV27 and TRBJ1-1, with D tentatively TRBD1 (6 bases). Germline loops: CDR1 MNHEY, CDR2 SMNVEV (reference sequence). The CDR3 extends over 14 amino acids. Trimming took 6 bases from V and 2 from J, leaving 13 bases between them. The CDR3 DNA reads TGTGCCAGCAGCCGTACAGGGATTAACACTGAAGCTTTCTTT. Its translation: CASSRTGINTEAFF.

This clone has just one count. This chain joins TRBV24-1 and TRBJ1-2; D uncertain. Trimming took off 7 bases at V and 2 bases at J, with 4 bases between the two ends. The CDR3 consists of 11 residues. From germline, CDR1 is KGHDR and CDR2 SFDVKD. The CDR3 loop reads CATRDNYGYTF. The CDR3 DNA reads TGTGCCACCAGAGACAACTATGGCTACACCTTC.

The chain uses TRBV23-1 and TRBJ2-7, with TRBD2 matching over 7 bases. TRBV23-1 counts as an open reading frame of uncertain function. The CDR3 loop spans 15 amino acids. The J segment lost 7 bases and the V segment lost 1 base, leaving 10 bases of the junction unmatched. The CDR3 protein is CASSQFPGGLEEQYF. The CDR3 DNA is TGCGCCAGCAGTCAATTTCCGGGGGGTTTGGAGGAGCAGTACTTC.